These 14 T cell receptor beta chains were sequenced from one sample in a study of T cell repertoires in cytomegalovirus infection. TCRdb used MiXCR to reprocess the reads, holding one entry per CDR3 protein. The sample lists about 140,000 distinct CDR3 sequences, about 6.5% occurring once. The sequencing sample was made of PBMCs. The origin of the receptors is a human donor in good health (CMV status not recorded). Some clones in this sample may be carry-over from other donors' samples.

The chain joins TRBV29-1 to TRBJ2-7; no firm D call. V shed 6 bases and J shed 2 bases, with 5 bases lying between them. The CDR3 is made up of 10 amino acids. The germline CDR1 and CDR2 sequences are SQVTM and ANQGSEA. The CDR3 region has the DNA TGCAGCGTCGGCACCTACGAGCAGTACTTC. Translating it yields CSVGTYEQYF.

The table lists this clonotype with many counts. The chain has TRBV7-2 and TRBJ2-4; tentatively, D is TRBD1 or TRBD2 (5 bases each). V gave up 4 bases and J gave up 5 bases, with 15 bases separating them. This CDR3 is 15 amino acids long. From germline, CDR1 is SGHTA and CDR2 FQGNSA. The CDR3 DNA sequence: TGTGCCAGCAGCTCACTCTGGGACCGACAAAACATTCAGTACTTC. This sequence encodes CASSSLWDRQNIQYF.

Many counts were recorded for this clonotype. The rearrangement joins TRBV7-2 to TRBJ2-3, with TRBD1 matching over 9 bases. Germline values: CDR1 SGHTA, CDR2 FQGNSA. V gave up 5 bases and J gave up 3 bases; unmatched junction bases: 6. The CDR3 extends over 15 amino acids. CDR3 sequence (DNA): TGTGCCAGCAGCGTCAGACAGGGGGAAACAGATACGCAGTATTTT. It is translated as CASSVRQGETDTQYF.

The sample holds many counts of this clonotype. This chain uses TRBV5-1 with TRBJ2-5; 10 bases are shared with TRBD1. Unmatched junction bases numbered 2, after V lost 5 bases and J lost 4 bases. Germline-derived CDR1 and CDR2 are SGHRS and YFSETQ. This CDR3 has 13 residues. The CDR3 here is CASRTGGGETQYF. The DNA of the CDR3 is TGCGCCAGCAGGACAGGGGGCGGAGAGACCCAGTACTTC.

The V call is TRBV2, the J call TRBJ1-3, with a possible D match to TRBD1 (6 bases). In germline, CDR1 is SNHLY, CDR2 FYNNEI. The CDR3 has 12 amino acids. Trimming removed 6 bases at V and 16 bases at J, with 19 bases between. DNA for the CDR3: TGTGCCAGCAGCGGAACGGGGGGCTCCCCCTATTTT. Amino acid sequence: CASSGTGGSPYF.

This clonotype occurred many times. V and J are TRBV7-2 and TRBJ1-1; D is perhaps TRBD1 (5 bases). CDR1 and CDR2 from the germline V gene are SGHTA and FQGNSA. V dropped 5 bases and J dropped 4 bases, with 11 bases sitting between them. The CDR3 runs 13 residues. Written as DNA, the CDR3 is TGTGCCAGCAGCCTCAGAGGGGCCACTGAAGCTTTCTTT. Translation: CASSLRGATEAFF.

This clonotype was seen many times. The chain couples TRBV7-3 to TRBJ1-1, with 10 bases lining up with TRBD1. This CDR3 spans 18 amino acids. Trimming removed 4 bases from V and 5 bases from J; junction bases left unmatched: 16. The germline V gene has CDR1 SGHTA and CDR2 FQGTGA. The CDR3 protein is CASSSHIGTGAGRTEAFF. CDR3 in DNA: TGTGCCAGCAGCTCCCATATCGGGACAGGGGCGGGAAGGACTGAAGCTTTCTTT. The variable domain in full, with the rest retrieved from reference TRBV7-3 and TRBJ1-1, is GAGVSQTPSNKVTEKGKYVELRCDPISGHTALYWYRQSLGQGPEFLIYFQGTGAADDSGLPNDRFFAVRPEGSVSTLKIQRTERGDSAVYLCASSSHIGTGAGRTEAFFGQGTRLTVV.

This clonotype was seen many times. This chain uses TRBV20-1 with TRBJ2-5, with 10 nucleotides matching TRBD2. J gave up 2 bases and V 3 bases, and 6 bases lay outside the gene matches. Looked up from germline, CDR1 is DFQATT and CDR2 is SNEGSKA (reference sequence). There are 15 residues in the CDR3. The CDR3 sequence is CSARIIAGGQETQYF. CDR3 nucleotide sequence: TGCAGTGCTAGGATCATAGCGGGGGGTCAAGAGACCCAGTACTTC.

This clonotype was observed at least ten times. This chain connects TRBV12-3 or TRBV12-4 to TRBJ2-5; 11 nucleotides match TRBD2. The CDR3 runs 15 residues. J gave up 0 bases and V 6 bases, and 3 bases lay outside the gene matches. CDR3 sequence: CASRTSGAYQETQYF. In DNA form, the CDR3 reads TGTGCCAGCAGGACTAGCGGGGCGTACCAAGAGACCCAGTACTTC.

This clonotype was detected many times. The chain uses TRBV11-2 and TRBJ1-4; tentative D call: TRBD1 (6 bases). Germline V CDR1 and CDR2: SGHAT, FQNNGV. CDR3 length: 14 residues. Between the trimmed V and J ends, which lost 6 bases and 3 bases, there was a span of 11 bases. CDR3 amino acids: CASSFGGPNEKLFF. In DNA, the CDR3 is TGTGCCAGCAGTTTTGGGGGGCCTAATGAAAAACTGTTTTTT.

This clonotype was recorded a few times. V usage is TRBV5-5 and J usage is TRBJ2-7; D unclear. There are 15 residues in the CDR3. The germline V gene has CDR1 SGHKS and CDR2 YYEKEE (reference sequence). V lost 4 bases, J lost 3 bases, and 17 bases lay in between. CDR3 sequence: CASSPNTFVGYEQYF. CDR3 coding DNA: TGTGCCAGCAGCCCCAACACCTTTGTGGGCTACGAGCAGTACTTC. The whole variable domain, remainder taken from reference TRBV5-5 and TRBJ2-7, is DAGVTQSPTHLIKTRGQQVTLRCSPISGHKSVSWYQQVLGQGPQFIFQYYEKEERGRGNFPDRFSARQFPNYSSELNVNALLLGDSALYLCASSPNTFVGYEQYFGPGTRLTVT.

This chain uses TRBV29-1 with TRBJ1-1; D is ambiguous. There are 12 residues in the CDR3. Per germline, CDR1 SQVTM and CDR2 ANQGSEA. The ends were cut back, 8 bases at V and 2 bases at J, with 12 bases in the middle. The CDR3 DNA reads TGCAGCTCCTCTTTCCGAAACACTGAAGCTTTCTTT. Its protein is CSSSFRNTEAFF.

This clonotype was seen at least ten times. The V gene is TRBV11-2, the J gene TRBJ1-3, with no clear D. V shed 5 bases and J shed 8 bases, with 7 bases lying between them. CDR1 and CDR2 from the germline V gene are SGHAT and FQNNGV. The CDR3 consists of 11 residues. The CDR3 DNA is TGTGCCAGCAGCCCAGGAGACACCATATATTTT. Translating gives CASSPGDTIYF. The whole variable domain, filled in from reference TRBV11-2 and TRBJ1-3, reads EAGVAQSPRYKIIEKRQSVAFWCNPISGHATLYWYQQILGQGPKLLIQFQNNGVVDDSQLPKDRFSAERLKGVDSTLKIQPAKLEDSAVYLCASSPGDTIYFGEGSWLTVV.

At least ten counts were recorded for this clonotype. The CDR3 protein is CASHTLAGPSDTQYF. DNA of the CDR3: TGTGCCAGCCACACCCTGGCGGGGCCGTCAGATACGCAGTATTTT. The rearrangement uses TRBV12-3 or TRBV12-4 and TRBJ2-3, with TRBD2 as a possible D gene (6 bases). V was pared by 8 bases and J by 4 bases, with 19 bases between. The CDR3 is 15 residues long.